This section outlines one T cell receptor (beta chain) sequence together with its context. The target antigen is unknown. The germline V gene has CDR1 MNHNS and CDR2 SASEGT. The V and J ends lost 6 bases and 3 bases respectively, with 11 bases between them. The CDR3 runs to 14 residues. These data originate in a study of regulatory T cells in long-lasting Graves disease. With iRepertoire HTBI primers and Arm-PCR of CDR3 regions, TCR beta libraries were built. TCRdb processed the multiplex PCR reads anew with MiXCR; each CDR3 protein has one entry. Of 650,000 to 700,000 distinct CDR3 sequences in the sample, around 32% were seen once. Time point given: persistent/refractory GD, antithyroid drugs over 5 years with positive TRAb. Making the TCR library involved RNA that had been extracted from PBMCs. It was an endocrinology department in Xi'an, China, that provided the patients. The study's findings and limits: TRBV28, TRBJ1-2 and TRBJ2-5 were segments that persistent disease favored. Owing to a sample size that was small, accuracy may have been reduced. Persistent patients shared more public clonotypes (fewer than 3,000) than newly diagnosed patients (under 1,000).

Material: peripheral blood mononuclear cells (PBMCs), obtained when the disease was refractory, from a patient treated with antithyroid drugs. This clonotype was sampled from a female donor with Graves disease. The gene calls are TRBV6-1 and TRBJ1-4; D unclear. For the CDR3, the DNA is TGTGCCAGCAGCTCCAGGATCCCTAATGAAAAACTGTTTTTT. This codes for CASSSRIPNEKLFF.